What follows are 20 T cell receptor beta chains derived from one specimen sequenced in a study of cytomegalovirus exposure and HLA in healthy donors. The primer mix had 60 Vbeta and 13 Jbeta primers. Libraries were prepared by immunoSEQ multiplex PCR; TCRdb keeps only in-frame clonotypes and omits some of them. The sample holds about 160,000 clones, 65% to 90% seen once. Sequenced input: PBMCs. The receptors were gathered from a man between 50 and 59 years old in good health and CMV-seropositive.

Here the CDR3 reads CASSTPDSSEETQYF. The CDR3 DNA is TGTGCCAGCAGCACGCCGGACAGCTCCGAAGAGACCCAGTACTTC. The chain has TRBV11-2 and TRBJ2-5, with D perhaps matching TRBD1 (6 bases). Germline CDR1 SGHAT, CDR2 FQNNGV. V dropped 5 bases and J dropped 3 bases, with 16 bases sitting between them. The CDR3 is 15 amino acids.

The chain has TRBV30 and TRBJ2-2; no firm D call. The CDR3 is made up of 11 amino acids. Trimming took 4 bases from V and 8 from J, leaving 8 bases between them. The V gene's germline CDR1 is GTSNPN and CDR2 SVGIG (reference sequence). The CDR3 loop is CAWTLGGELFF. DNA for the CDR3: TGTGCCTGGACCCTAGGTGGGGAGCTGTTTTTT. The full variable domain, rest sourced from reference TRBV30 and TRBJ2-2, is SQTIHQWPATLVQPVGSPLSLECTVEGTSNPNLYWYRQAAGRGLQLLFYSVGIGQISSEVPQNLSASRPQDRQFILSSKKLLLSDSGFYLCAWTLGGELFFGEGSRLTVL.

The chain has TRBV5-4 and TRBJ2-3; possibly TRBD1 for D (6 bases). The CDR3 loop spans 15 amino acids. V was pared by 6 bases and J by 0 bases, with 14 bases between. Germline values: CDR1 SGHNT, CDR2 YYREEE (reference sequence). This CDR3 is CASNYLGASTDTQYF. In nucleotides, the CDR3 is TGTGCCAGCAACTATTTGGGGGCTAGCACAGATACGCAGTATTTT.

This chain joins TRBV7-3 and TRBJ2-2; 9 positions agree with TRBD1. Germline V lookup: CDR1 SGHTA, CDR2 FQGTGA. The CDR3 has 15 residues. V trimming: 6 bases; J trimming: 3 bases; junction bases outside the gene matches: 5. The CDR3 nucleotides read TGTGCCAGCAGTTTACAGGGGGCCGACACCGGGGAGCTGTTTTTT. It encodes CASSLQGADTGELFF.

This chain links TRBV11-3 with TRBJ2-3; 8 bases agree with TRBD2. This CDR3 has 14 amino acids. Germline CDR1 SGHNT, CDR2 YENEEA. The junction had 2 bases not matched to a gene; V was cut back by 1 base and J by 5 bases. The CDR3 region is CASSLAAGEDTQYF. CDR3 bases: TGTGCCAGCAGCTTAGCAGCGGGAGAAGATACGCAGTATTTT.

This chain uses TRBV4-3 with TRBJ2-5, with 8 bases fitting TRBD2. The CDR3 has 17 amino acids. V shed 0 bases and J 0 bases; nucleotides not matched to a gene: 6. Germline CDR1 and CDR2: LGHNA and YSLEER. CDR3 coding DNA: TGCGCCAGCAGCCAAGAATTCAGCGGGGGCTACCAAGAGACCCAGTACTTC. Translated, it gives CASSQEFSGGYQETQYF.

This chain connects TRBV6-5 to TRBJ1-2; D call uncertain. The germline CDR1 and CDR2 sequences are MNHEY and SVGAGI. Trimming stripped 4 bases from V and 9 bases from J, with 15 bases between. This CDR3 is built from 13 residues. CDR3: CASSFSGELSYTF. DNA of the CDR3: TGTGCCAGCAGTTTCTCCGGGGAATTAAGCTACACCTTC.

J is TRBJ2-5 and V is TRBV6-5; a possible D gene is TRBD1 (7 bases). Deletions cut 0 bases from V and 5 bases from J, with 10 bases between. The germline V gene has CDR1 MNHEY and CDR2 SVGAGI. This CDR3 comprises 14 residues. DNA for the CDR3: TGTGCCAGCAGTTACTCACAGGGGAGGGAGACCCAGTACTTC. It is translated as CASSYSQGRETQYF.

The genes are TRBV5-4 and TRBJ1-1; D call uncertain. Germline lookup yields CDR1 SGHNT and CDR2 YYREEE (reference sequence). CDR3 length equals 13 residues. The ends were cut back, 4 bases at V and 1 base at J, with 8 bases in the middle. The CDR3 nucleotides read TGTGCCAGCAGCGAAACAGCGAACACTGAAGCTTTCTTT. It encodes CASSETANTEAFF.

J is TRBJ2-2 and V is TRBV4-3, with D perhaps matching TRBD1 (5 bases). Trimming left V 6 bases short and J 2 bases short, with 10 bases between. The length of the CDR3 is 14 residues. Per germline, CDR1 LGHNA and CDR2 YSLEER. DNA for the CDR3: TGCGCCAGCAGGACAGATCAAAACACCGGGGAGCTGTTTTTT. This translates into CASRTDQNTGELFF.

Concerning this clone itself: The sample carries other DNA sequences with the same CDR3. The V gene is TRBV15, the J gene TRBJ2-7; the D gene is possibly TRBD2 (6 bases). Germline values: CDR1 LNHNV, CDR2 YYDKDF (reference sequence). Trimming removed 0 bases from V and 4 bases from J, with 7 bases in between. The CDR3 extends over 13 amino acids. CDR3 DNA: TGTGCCACCAGCAGAGATCGGGGGTACGAGCAGTACTTC. It codes for CATSRDRGYEQYF.

The V call is TRBV28, the J call TRBJ2-3; D is uncertain. This CDR3 has 13 residues. Per germline, CDR1 MDHEN and CDR2 SYDVKM. Trimming stripped 8 bases from V and 4 bases from J, with 13 bases between. The CDR3 DNA sequence: TGTGCCAGCCATCCTATTGTGGCAGATACGCAGTATTTT. This translates into CASHPIVADTQYF.

This clone turned up a few times. The V gene is TRBV5-6, the J gene TRBJ1-3; possibly TRBD1 for D (6 bases). Germline assignment: CDR1 SGHDT and CDR2 YYEEEE. The CDR3 spans 16 residues. With 0 bases removed from V and 0 bases from J, the gap between germline ends came to 10 bases. CDR3 residues: CASSLAQGHSGNTIYF. The CDR3 bases are TGTGCCAGCAGCTTGGCACAGGGCCACTCTGGAAACACCATATATTTT.

The gene calls are TRBV5-6 and TRBJ2-3, with D possibly matching TRBD1 (5 bases). V lost 4 bases and J lost 6, with 9 bases in between. The CDR3 spans 12 residues. CDR1 and CDR2 (germline): SGHDT, YYEEEE. The chain's CDR3 is CASSGAGDTQYF. In DNA, the CDR3 is TGTGCCAGCAGCGGGGCAGGGGATACGCAGTATTTT.

This clone was found once. The chain carries TRBV30 and TRBJ2-7, with 8 positions matching TRBD2. Germline trimming cut 0 bases from V and 3 bases from J; bases unmatched to any gene: 10. The CDR3 runs 16 residues. The germline V gene has CDR1 GTSNPN and CDR2 SVGIG (reference sequence). The CDR3: CAWSVPARRGVYEQYF. CDR3 nucleotides: TGTGCCTGGAGTGTCCCCGCCCGGCGGGGGGTCTACGAGCAGTACTTC.

Only one count was recorded for this clone. Here the CDR3 reads CASRPSRVEGYTF. The CDR3 DNA follows: TGTGCCAGCAGACCCTCCAGGGTGGAAGGCTACACCTTC. The chain carries TRBV5-6 and TRBJ1-2, with a tentative D call TRBD1 (5 bases). Trimming pared 5 bases from V and 8 bases from J, leaving 16 bases between. The CDR3 covers 13 residues. From germline, CDR1 is SGHDT and CDR2 YYEEEE.

The V and J genes are TRBV6-1 and TRBJ1-1; possible D gene TRBD1, 6 bases. Germline V gene data show CDR1 as MNHNS and CDR2 as SASEGT. Trimming removed 8 bases at V and 3 bases at J, with 13 bases between. The CDR3 spans 13 residues. DNA of the CDR3: TGTGCCAGCGCTACAGGGCGGGACACTGAAGCTTTCTTT. This sequence encodes CASATGRDTEAFF.

This clone was counted a few times. The J gene is TRBJ2-2, the V gene TRBV30, with D perhaps matching TRBD1 (5 bases). With 3 bases removed from V and 8 bases from J, the gap between germline ends came to 13 bases. In germline, CDR1 is GTSNPN, CDR2 SVGIG (reference sequence). The CDR3 is made up of 13 amino acids. CDR3 region: CAWSRTTLGELFF. In DNA form, the CDR3 reads TGTGCCTGGAGCAGGACAACACTAGGGGAGCTGTTTTTT.

V gene TRBV7-3 combines with J gene TRBJ2-5; 11 bases align to TRBD2. The J call is in doubt because the DNA end fits TRBJ2-7 better. This CDR3 is 16 amino acids long. Germline lookup yields CDR1 SGHTA and CDR2 FQGTGA. The CDR3 here is CASSPSGTSGDYEQYF. CDR3 in DNA: TGTGCCAGCAGTCCGTCCGGGACTAGCGGAGACTACGAGCAGTACTTC.

The chain carries TRBV28 and TRBJ2-5, with TRBD2 matching over 10 bases. The CDR3 runs 15 residues. The V and J ends lost 1 base and 4 bases, in that order; junction bases with no gene match: 3. Per germline, CDR1 MDHEN and CDR2 SYDVKM. CDR3 nucleotide sequence: TGTGCCAGCAGTTTATCAGCGGGGGGGTTAGAGACCCAGTACTTC. This sequence encodes CASSLSAGGLETQYF.